This TCR beta chain was recorded in a study of CD4 T cells in relation to SARS-CoV-2 and coronaviruses. Across the whole study: After less than eleven days of antigen culture, PBMC TCR beta CDR3s were sequenced. No peptide or an HIV-1 Nef peptide pool served as negative control.

Germline loops: CDR1 KGHSH, CDR2 LQKENI. The junction had 6 bases not matched to a gene; V was cut back by 4 bases and J by 3 bases. The CDR3 extends over 17 amino acids. The unexposed donors gave CD4+ T cells in about 2010-2019, prior to COVID-19. The cells were cultured for about ten days before CD4+ T cells were isolated. As cell numbers allowed, unexposed-donor CD4+ T cells faced SARS-CoV-2 S/N and four cold-coronavirus spikes. Roughly 2 million PBMCs per well were cultured with approximately 9.2 IU/ml IL-2. A note on this clone: Its antigen remains unknown.

Profiling relied on immunoSEQ multiplex PCR, and the TCRdb table lists in-frame clones only, not all of them. The sample includes 20,000 or so clones, 75% to 85% of them seen just once. This TCR was recovered from a human donor in good health. V is TRBV18 and J is TRBJ2-2, with 12 bases fitting TRBD2. Material: CD4+ T cells from PBMCs, cultured in vitro. The CDR3 here is CASSLLAGGPDTGELFF. The DNA for the CDR3 is TGTGCCAGCTCACTTCTAGCGGGGGGGCCCGACACCGGGGAGCTGTTTTTT.